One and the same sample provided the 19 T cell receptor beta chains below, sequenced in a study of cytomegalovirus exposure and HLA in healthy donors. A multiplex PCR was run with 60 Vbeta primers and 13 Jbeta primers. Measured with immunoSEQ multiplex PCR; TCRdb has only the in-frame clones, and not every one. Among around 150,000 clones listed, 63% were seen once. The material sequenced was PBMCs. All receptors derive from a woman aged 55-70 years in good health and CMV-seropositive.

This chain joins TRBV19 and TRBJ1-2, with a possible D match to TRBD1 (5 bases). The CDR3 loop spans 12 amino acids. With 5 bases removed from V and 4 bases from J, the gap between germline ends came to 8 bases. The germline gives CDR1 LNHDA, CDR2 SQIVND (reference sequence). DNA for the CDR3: TGTGCCAGTAGTCCGGGGGGCTATGGCTACACCTTC. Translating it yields CASSPGGYGYTF.

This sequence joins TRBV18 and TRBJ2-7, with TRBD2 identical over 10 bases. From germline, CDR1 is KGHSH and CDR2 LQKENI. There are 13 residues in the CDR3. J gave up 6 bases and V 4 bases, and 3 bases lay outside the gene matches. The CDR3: CASSHGTSVEQYF. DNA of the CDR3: TGTGCCAGCTCACACGGGACTAGCGTCGAGCAGTACTTC. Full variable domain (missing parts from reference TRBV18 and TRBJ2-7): NAGVMQNPRHLVRRRGQEARLRCSPMKGHSHVYWYRQLPEEGLKFMVYLQKENIIDESGMPKERFSAEFPKEGPSILRIQQVVRGDSAAYFCASSHGTSVEQYFGPGTRLTVT.

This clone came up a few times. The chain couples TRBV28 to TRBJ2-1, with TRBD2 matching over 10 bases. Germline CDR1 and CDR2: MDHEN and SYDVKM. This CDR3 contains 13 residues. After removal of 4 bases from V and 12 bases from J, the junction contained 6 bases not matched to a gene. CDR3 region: CASSSAGGPTQFF. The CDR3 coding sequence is TGTGCCAGCAGTTCAGCGGGAGGGCCTACGCAGTTCTTC.

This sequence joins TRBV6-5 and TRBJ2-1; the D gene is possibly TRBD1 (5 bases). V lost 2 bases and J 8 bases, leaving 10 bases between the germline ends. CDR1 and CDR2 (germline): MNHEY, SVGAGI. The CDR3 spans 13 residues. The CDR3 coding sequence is TGTGCCAGCAGTTACGTTATAGGGGATGAGCAGTTCTTC. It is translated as CASSYVIGDEQFF.

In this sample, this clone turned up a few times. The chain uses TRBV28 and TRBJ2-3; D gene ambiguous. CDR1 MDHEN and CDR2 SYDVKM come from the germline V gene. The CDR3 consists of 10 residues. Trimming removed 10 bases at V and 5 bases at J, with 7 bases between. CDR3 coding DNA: TGTGCCACCGGTAGAGATACGCAGTATTTT. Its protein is CATGRDTQYF.

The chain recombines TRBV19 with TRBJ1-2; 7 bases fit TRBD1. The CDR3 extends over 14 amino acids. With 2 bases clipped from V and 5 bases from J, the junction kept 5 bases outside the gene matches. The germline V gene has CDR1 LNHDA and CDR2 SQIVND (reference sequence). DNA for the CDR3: TGTGCCAGTAGTATAACGCCAGGGGGTTATGGCTACACCTTC. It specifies CASSITPGGYGYTF.

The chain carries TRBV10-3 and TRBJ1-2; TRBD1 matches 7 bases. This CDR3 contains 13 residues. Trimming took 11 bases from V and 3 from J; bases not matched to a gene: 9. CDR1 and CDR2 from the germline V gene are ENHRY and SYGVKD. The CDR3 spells CAGPGGRDYGYTF. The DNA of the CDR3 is TGTGCCGGGCCAGGGGGAAGGGACTATGGCTACACCTTC.

CDR3 residues: CASSQGRGLSYEQYF. As DNA, the CDR3 is TGCGCCAGCAGCCAAGGGAGGGGCCTCTCCTACGAGCAGTACTTC. The rearrangement links TRBV4-1 to TRBJ2-7; maybe TRBD2 (6 bases). V lost 1 base and J lost 0, with 10 bases in between. The germline V gene encodes CDR1 MGHRA and CDR2 YSYEKL. The CDR3 covers 15 residues.

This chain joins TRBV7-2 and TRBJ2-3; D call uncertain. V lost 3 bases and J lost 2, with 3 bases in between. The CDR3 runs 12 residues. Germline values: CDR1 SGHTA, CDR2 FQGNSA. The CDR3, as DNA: TGTGCCAGCAGCTTCCTCACAGATACGCAGTATTTT. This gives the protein CASSFLTDTQYF.

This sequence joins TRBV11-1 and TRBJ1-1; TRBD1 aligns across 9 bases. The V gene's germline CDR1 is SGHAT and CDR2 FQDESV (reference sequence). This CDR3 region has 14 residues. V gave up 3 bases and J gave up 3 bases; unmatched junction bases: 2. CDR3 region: CASSLGQGYTEAFF. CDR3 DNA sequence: TGTGCCAGCAGCTTGGGACAGGGCTACACTGAAGCTTTCTTT. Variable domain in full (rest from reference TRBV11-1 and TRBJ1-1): EAEVAQSPRYKITEKSQAVAFWCDPISGHATLYWYRQILGQGPELLVQFQDESVVDDSQLPKDRFSAERLKGVDSTLKIQPAELGDSAMYLCASSLGQGYTEAFFGQGTRLTVV.

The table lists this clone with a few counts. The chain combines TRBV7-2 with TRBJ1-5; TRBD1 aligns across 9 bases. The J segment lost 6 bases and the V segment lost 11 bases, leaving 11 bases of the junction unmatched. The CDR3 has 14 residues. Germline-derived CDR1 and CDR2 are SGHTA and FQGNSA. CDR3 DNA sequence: TGTGCCCCCCTGGCTGGGACAGGGATTCAGCCCCAGCATTTT. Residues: CAPLAGTGIQPQHF.

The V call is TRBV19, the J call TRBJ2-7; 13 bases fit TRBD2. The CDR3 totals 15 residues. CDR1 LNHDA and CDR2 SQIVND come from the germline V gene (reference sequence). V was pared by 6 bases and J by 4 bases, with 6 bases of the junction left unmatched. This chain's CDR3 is CASSLRLAGGYEQYF. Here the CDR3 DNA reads TGTGCCAGTAGCCTGAGACTAGCGGGAGGATACGAGCAGTACTTC.

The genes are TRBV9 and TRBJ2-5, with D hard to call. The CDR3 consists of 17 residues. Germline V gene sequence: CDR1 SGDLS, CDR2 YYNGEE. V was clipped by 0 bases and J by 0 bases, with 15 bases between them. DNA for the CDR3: TGTGCCAGCAGCGTAGATGAAACAGCCTCTTACCAAGAGACCCAGTACTTC. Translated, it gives CASSVDETASYQETQYF.

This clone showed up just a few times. Written as DNA, the CDR3 is TGCAGCGTTGAAGGGTTTTCGGACGAGCAGTACTTC. Protein product: CSVEGFSDEQYF. The rearrangement links TRBV29-1 to TRBJ2-7; D uncertain. This CDR3 spans 12 amino acids. Trimming removed 1 base from V and 5 bases from J, with 9 bases in between. The V gene's germline CDR1 is SQVTM and CDR2 ANQGSEA.

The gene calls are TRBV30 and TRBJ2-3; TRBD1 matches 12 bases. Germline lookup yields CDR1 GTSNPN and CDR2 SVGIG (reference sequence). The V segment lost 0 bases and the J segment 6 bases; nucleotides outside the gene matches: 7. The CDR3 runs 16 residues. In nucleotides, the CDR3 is TGTGCCTGGAGTGTAGGGACAGGGGGCGCGACGGATACGCAGTATTTT. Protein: CAWSVGTGGATDTQYF.

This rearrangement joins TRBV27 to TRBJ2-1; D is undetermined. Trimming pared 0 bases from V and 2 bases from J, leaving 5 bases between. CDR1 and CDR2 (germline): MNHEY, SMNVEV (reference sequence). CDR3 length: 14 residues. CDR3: CASSLSATYNEQFF. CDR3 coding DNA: TGTGCCAGCAGTTTATCCGCGACCTACAATGAGCAGTTCTTC.

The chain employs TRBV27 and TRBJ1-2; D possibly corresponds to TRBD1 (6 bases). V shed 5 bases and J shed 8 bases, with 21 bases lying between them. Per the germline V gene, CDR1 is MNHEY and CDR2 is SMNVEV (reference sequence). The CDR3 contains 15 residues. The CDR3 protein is CASSPTQGPAEGYTF. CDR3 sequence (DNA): TGTGCCAGCAGTCCGACACAGGGCCCAGCAGAGGGCTACACCTTC.

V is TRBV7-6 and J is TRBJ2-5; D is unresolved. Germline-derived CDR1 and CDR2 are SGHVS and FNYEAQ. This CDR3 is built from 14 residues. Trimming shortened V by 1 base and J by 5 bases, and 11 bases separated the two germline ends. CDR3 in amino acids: CASSLGATTETQYF. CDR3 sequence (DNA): TGTGCCAGCAGCTTAGGGGCGACGACGGAGACCCAGTACTTC.

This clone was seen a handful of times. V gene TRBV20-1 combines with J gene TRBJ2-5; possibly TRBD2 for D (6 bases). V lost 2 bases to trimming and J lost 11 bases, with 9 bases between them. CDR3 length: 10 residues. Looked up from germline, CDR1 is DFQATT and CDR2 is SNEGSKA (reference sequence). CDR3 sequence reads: CSARREEQYF. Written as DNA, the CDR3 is TGCAGTGCTAGAAGGGAGGAGCAGTACTTC.